The next 24 T cell receptor beta chains were all read from a single sample in a study of cytomegalovirus exposure and HLA in healthy donors. The PCR used 60 Vbeta and 13 Jbeta primers. Only in-frame clones appear in the TCRdb table, and some are missing; sequencing was by immunoSEQ multiplex PCR. The table shows about 140,000 clones, with around four fifths occurring only once. Input material: PBMCs. These receptors all come from a female donor in good health and CMV-seronegative.

V is TRBV28 and J is TRBJ2-1; TRBD2 matches at 8 bases. The CDR3 runs to 15 residues. Looked up from germline, CDR1 is MDHEN and CDR2 is SYDVKM. J gave up 5 bases and V 2 bases, and 5 bases lay outside the gene matches. The CDR3 DNA is TGTGCCAGCAGTTTACCTAGCGGGCATAACAATGAGCAGTTCTTC. Its translation is CASSLPSGHNNEQFF.

This chain uses TRBV20-1 with TRBJ2-4; D perhaps matches TRBD1 (7 bases). The CDR3 has 11 amino acids. V lost 5 bases, J lost 9 bases, and 11 bases lay in between. Germline loops: CDR1 DFQATT, CDR2 SNEGSKA (reference sequence). The CDR3 DNA is TGCAGTGCTTTCCAGGGGGGCATTCAGTACTTC. Protein product: CSAFQGGIQYF.

The CDR3 DNA reads TGTGCCTGGAGAGGACGGGGGGATACGCAGTATTTT. The encoded protein is CAWRGRGDTQYF. The chain has TRBV30 and TRBJ2-3, with D perhaps TRBD2 (6 bases). V was pared by 3 bases and J by 6 bases, with 10 bases between. In germline, CDR1 is GTSNPN, CDR2 SVGIG (reference sequence). This CDR3 region has 12 residues. Drawing the rest from reference TRBV30 and TRBJ2-3, the complete variable domain is SQTIHQWPATLVQPVGSPLSLECTVEGTSNPNLYWYRQAAGRGLQLLFYSVGIGQISSEVPQNLSASRPQDRQFILSSKKLLLSDSGFYLCAWRGRGDTQYFGPGTRLTVL.

J is TRBJ1-1 and V is TRBV6-5, with 8 bases that match TRBD1. There are 12 residues in the CDR3. Germline CDR1 and CDR2: MNHEY and SVGAGI. With V trimmed by 4 bases and J by 7 bases, 2 bases remained unmatched. This CDR3 is CASSLGTGEAFF. The DNA of the CDR3 is TGTGCCAGCAGTTTAGGGACAGGTGAAGCTTTCTTT.

This clone was counted between two and nine times. This CDR3 reads CASSLSQGNSPLHF. In nucleotides, the CDR3 is TGTGCCAGCAGCTTGAGTCAGGGTAATTCACCCCTCCACTTT. The chain joins TRBV5-6 to TRBJ1-6, with D perhaps TRBD1 (5 bases). CDR1 and CDR2 (germline): SGHDT, YYEEEE. V was trimmed by 1 base and J by 6 bases, leaving 8 bases between them. This CDR3 contains 14 residues. Looking up the rest from reference TRBV5-6 and TRBJ1-6 gives the full variable domain: DAGVTQSPTHLIKTRGQQVTLRCSPKSGHDTVSWYQQALGQGPQFIFQYYEEEERQRGNFPDRFSGHQFPNYSSELNVNALLLGDSALYLCASSLSQGNSPLHFGNGTRLTVT.

The genes are TRBV25-1 and TRBJ2-2; possible D gene TRBD1, 5 bases. The CDR3 has 14 residues. Looked up from germline, CDR1 is MGHDK and CDR2 is SYGVNS. Trimming stripped 4 bases from V and 3 bases from J, with 9 bases between. The CDR3 DNA reads TGTGCCAGCAGTGGTGACAGCTACACCGGGGAGCTGTTTTTT. It is translated as CASSGDSYTGELFF.

The chain couples TRBV2 to TRBJ2-7, with 7 bases matching TRBD1. This CDR3 contains 14 residues. Germline V CDR1 and CDR2: SNHLY, FYNNEI. The V and J ends lost 6 bases and 2 bases, in that order; junction bases with no gene match: 7. CDR3 coding DNA: TGTGCCAGCAGCCCGGGACAGCCACCCTACGAGCAGTACTTC. It specifies CASSPGQPPYEQYF.

This sequence joins TRBV29-1 and TRBJ2-1; the D is unclear. CDR3 length: 11 residues. The V gene's germline CDR1 is SQVTM and CDR2 ANQGSEA. V gave up 4 bases and J gave up 4 bases, with 5 bases separating them. In DNA, the CDR3 is TGCAGCGTTGGACAATACAATGAGCAGTTCTTC. It yields the protein CSVGQYNEQFF.

This sequence joins TRBV15 and TRBJ1-6; possible D gene TRBD1, 6 bases. V was trimmed by 0 bases and J by 9 bases, leaving 15 bases between them. The CDR3 loop spans 16 amino acids. The germline gives CDR1 LNHNV, CDR2 YYDKDF (reference sequence). Written as DNA, the CDR3 is TGTGCCACCAGCAGAGATCCAACAGGGTTTGGTTCACCCCTCCACTTT. Amino acid sequence: CATSRDPTGFGSPLHF.

The gene calls are TRBV28 and TRBJ2-3; 14 nucleotides match TRBD2. The CDR3 loop spans 18 amino acids. J lost 2 bases, V lost 1 base, and 5 bases had no gene match. Germline V gives CDR1 MDHEN, CDR2 SYDVKM. The CDR3 region is CASSLLGLAGALTDTQYF. In DNA form, the CDR3 reads TGTGCCAGCAGTTTATTGGGACTAGCGGGGGCCCTCACAGATACGCAGTATTTT.

CDR3 amino acids: CASSPRAGGPGSTDTQYF. The CDR3 DNA is TGCGCCAGCAGCCCTCGAGCGGGGGGGCCGGGAAGCACAGATACGCAGTATTTT. The chain uses TRBV5-1 and TRBJ2-3, with 10 nucleotides matching TRBD2. V gave up 4 bases and J gave up 0 bases; unmatched junction bases: 11. Germline CDR1 reads SGHRS; CDR2 reads YFSETQ. CDR3 length: 18 residues.

The chain couples TRBV7-2 to TRBJ2-1, with 8 bases aligning to TRBD1. This CDR3 comprises 16 residues. Germline CDR1 and CDR2: SGHTA and FQGNSA. The trim removed 1 base at V and 1 base at J, leaving 3 bases unmatched. For the CDR3, the DNA is TGTGCCAGCAGCTTAGGAGACAGGGGATCCTACAATGAGCAGTTCTTC. Translated, it gives CASSLGDRGSYNEQFF. The full variable domain, in which reference TRBV7-2 and TRBJ2-1 provide the parts outside the CDR3, is GAGVSQSPSNKVTEKGKDVELRCDPISGHTALYWYRQSLGQGLEFLIYFQGNSAPDKSGLPSDRFSAERTGGSVSTLTIQRTQQEDSAVYLCASSLGDRGSYNEQFFGPGTRLTVL.

This clone is a singleton in its sample. This chain joins TRBV7-2 and TRBJ2-7; TRBD1 matches 9 bases. CDR1 is SGHTA, CDR2 FQGNSA, per germline. This CDR3 region has 15 residues. V shed 4 bases and J 7 bases; nucleotides not matched to a gene: 11. The chain's CDR3 is CASSSLGQGSREQYF. The CDR3 DNA is TGTGCCAGCAGCTCCCTGGGACAGGGATCCAGGGAGCAGTACTTC.

This rearrangement joins TRBV4-2 to TRBJ1-4; 9 bases are shared with TRBD1. Trimming took 3 bases from V and 3 from J; bases not matched to a gene: 2. The CDR3 is 15 residues long. From germline, CDR1 is LGHNA and CDR2 YNFKEQ. As DNA, the CDR3 is TGTGCCAGCAGCCATCGGACAGGGGCTAATGAAAAACTGTTTTTT. Protein product: CASSHRTGANEKLFF.

The V gene is TRBV4-3, the J gene TRBJ2-7; the D is unclear. Germline loops: CDR1 LGHNA, CDR2 YSLEER. With 2 bases removed from V and 6 bases from J, the gap between germline ends came to 14 bases. The CDR3 totals 14 residues. DNA for the CDR3: TGCGCCAGCAGCCAAAGCCTGATCCCCCCCGAGCAGTACTTC. Its protein product is CASSQSLIPPEQYF.

The J gene is TRBJ2-1, the V gene TRBV10-1; D is perhaps TRBD2 (6 bases). Trimming removed 2 bases from V and 0 bases from J, with 14 bases in between. Germline lookup yields CDR1 WNHNN and CDR2 SYGVQD (reference sequence). The CDR3 spans 17 residues. The CDR3 protein is CASSESPAGSSYNEQFF. DNA of the CDR3: TGCGCCAGCAGTGAGAGCCCAGCGGGCAGCTCCTACAATGAGCAGTTCTTC.

This clone has a single count. J is TRBJ2-3 and V is TRBV7-9; TRBD1 matches at 7 bases. This CDR3 contains 15 residues. The trim removed 6 bases at V and 3 bases at J, leaving 9 bases unmatched. Germline loops: CDR1 SEHNR, CDR2 FQNEAQ (reference sequence). Here the CDR3 reads CASSKQGKGTDTQYF. The CDR3 coding sequence is TGTGCCAGCAGTAAACAGGGGAAAGGGACAGATACGCAGTATTTT.

Concerning this clone itself: The same CDR3 also results from other DNA sequences found in this sample. The chain has TRBV30 and TRBJ1-3; D is undetermined. The CDR3 is 15 amino acids. V dropped 0 bases and J dropped 1 base, with 10 bases sitting between them. CDR1 and CDR2 from the germline V gene are GTSNPN and SVGIG (reference sequence). The CDR3 DNA sequence: TGTGCCTGGAGTGTACGCGGAGGTTCTGGAAACACCATATATTTT. Protein product: CAWSVRGGSGNTIYF.

The rearrangement joins TRBV28 to TRBJ1-2, with 9 bases fitting TRBD1. This CDR3 spans 15 amino acids. Germline CDR1 reads MDHEN; CDR2 reads SYDVKM. Trimming cost V 5 bases and J 6 bases; bases outside gene matches: 10. CDR3 residues: CASSITGTGQNGYTF. The DNA for the CDR3 is TGTGCCAGCAGTATAACCGGGACAGGGCAGAATGGCTACACCTTC.

The chain uses TRBV27 and TRBJ2-3, with 11 bases lining up with TRBD2. The CDR3 is made up of 18 amino acids. V trimming: 3 bases; J trimming: 2 bases; junction bases outside the gene matches: 10. Germline loops: CDR1 MNHEY, CDR2 SMNVEV (reference sequence). The CDR3 DNA follows: TGTGCCAGCAGTTTTCGGGTTTCTAGCGGGGGGATCACAGATACGCAGTATTTT. Encoded protein: CASSFRVSSGGITDTQYF.

The chain combines TRBV28 with TRBJ2-1; the match to TRBD2 covers 8 bases. The CDR3 runs 15 residues. V was pared by 2 bases and J by 7 bases, with 7 bases of the junction left unmatched. The germline V gene encodes CDR1 MDHEN and CDR2 SYDVKM. In DNA, the CDR3 is TGTGCCAGCAGTTTAGGCCCCTCGGGGGGGAATGAGCAGTTCTTC. Translating it yields CASSLGPSGGNEQFF.

This rearrangement joins TRBV2 to TRBJ2-3; D possibly corresponds to TRBD2 (5 bases). This CDR3 has 14 amino acids. The V gene lost 2 bases and the J gene lost 4 bases, with 10 bases spanning the gap. Germline V gene lookup returns CDR1 SNHLY and CDR2 FYNNEI. The CDR3 sequence: CASSEWASPDTQYF. CDR3 DNA sequence: TGTGCCAGCAGTGAATGGGCTAGCCCAGATACGCAGTATTTT.

As concerns this clone: The germline gene is not matched at one end of the junction; a read error may be the cause. This sequence joins TRBV27 and TRBJ1-6, with D hard to call. CDR1 and CDR2 from the germline V gene are MNHEY and SMNVEV (reference sequence). CDR3 length equals 16 residues. The CDR3 region has the DNA TGTGCCAGCGGTTTGGTAGGGAGCTCCTATAATTCACCCCTCCACTTT. As protein: CASGLVGSSYNSPLHF.

The chain combines TRBV5-1 with TRBJ2-7, with a weak D call TRBD1 (6 bases). The CDR3 contains 13 residues. Germline V gives CDR1 SGHRS, CDR2 YFSETQ. Trimming took 1 base from V and 7 from J, leaving 12 bases between them. CDR3 residues: CASSLNRVREQYF. The CDR3 nucleotides read TGCGCCAGCAGCTTGAACAGGGTCAGGGAGCAGTACTTC.